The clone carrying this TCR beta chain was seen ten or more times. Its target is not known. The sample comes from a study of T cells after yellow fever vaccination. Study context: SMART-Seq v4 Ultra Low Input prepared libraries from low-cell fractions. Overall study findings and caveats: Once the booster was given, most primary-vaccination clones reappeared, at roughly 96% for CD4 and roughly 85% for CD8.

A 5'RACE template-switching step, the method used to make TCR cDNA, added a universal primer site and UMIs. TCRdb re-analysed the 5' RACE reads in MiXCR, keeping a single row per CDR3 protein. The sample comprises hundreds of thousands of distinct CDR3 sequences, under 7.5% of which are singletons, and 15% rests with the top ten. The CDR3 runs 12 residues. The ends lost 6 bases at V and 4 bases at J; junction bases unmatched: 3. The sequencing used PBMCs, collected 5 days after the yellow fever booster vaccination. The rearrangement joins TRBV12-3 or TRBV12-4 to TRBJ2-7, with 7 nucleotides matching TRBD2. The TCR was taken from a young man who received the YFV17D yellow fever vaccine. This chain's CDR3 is CASSPAGYEQYF. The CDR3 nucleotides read TGTGCCAGCAGCCCAGCGGGGTACGAGCAGTACTTC.